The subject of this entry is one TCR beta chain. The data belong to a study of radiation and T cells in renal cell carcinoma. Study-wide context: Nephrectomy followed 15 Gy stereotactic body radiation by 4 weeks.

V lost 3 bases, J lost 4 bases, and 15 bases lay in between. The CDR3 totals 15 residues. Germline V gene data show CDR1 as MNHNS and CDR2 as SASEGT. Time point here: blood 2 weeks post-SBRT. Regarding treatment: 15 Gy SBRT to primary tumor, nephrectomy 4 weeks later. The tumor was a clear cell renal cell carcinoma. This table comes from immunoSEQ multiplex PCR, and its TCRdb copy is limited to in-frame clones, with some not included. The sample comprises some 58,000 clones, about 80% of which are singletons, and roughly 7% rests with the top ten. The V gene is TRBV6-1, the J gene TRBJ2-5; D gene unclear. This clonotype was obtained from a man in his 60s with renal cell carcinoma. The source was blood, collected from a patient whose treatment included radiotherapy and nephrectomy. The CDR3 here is CASSDYGPTRETQYF. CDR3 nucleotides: TGTGCCAGCAGTGATTATGGGCCTACTCGAGAGACCCAGTACTTC.